A selection of T cell receptor beta chains follows, all from one sample in a study of Tregs in tolerant kidney transplant recipients. Sequenced by immunoSEQ multiplex PCR; TCRdb stores in-frame clones only, minus some. The repertoire consists of about 64,000 clones, with around 87% occurring once and the leading ten covering 3.5% to 4%. Material: CD4+ T cells from blood (PBMCs), obtained 6 months after the transplant. The receptors were sampled from a human patient who received a combined kidney and bone marrow transplant. Some of the T cells might come from the graft donor. Both conserved end residues are part of each CDR3. D genes are given only for firm matches. Size is stated for part of the rows, as once, few or many counts, or as a class when the clone is expanded.

D gene,clone size,V gene,CDR3 length,J gene,CDR3 DNA,CDR3 protein
TRBD2,.,TRBV5-1,15,TRBJ2-1,TGCGCCAGCAGTTTCGGGACTAGCGGGGACAATGAGCAGTTCTTC,CASSFGTSGDNEQFF
TRBD2,.,TRBV5-4,17,TRBJ2-5,TGTGCCAGCAGCTCCCCGGGACTAGCGGGAGGAGGTGAGACCCAGTACTTC,CASSSPGLAGGGETQYF
.,.,TRBV7-2,17,TRBJ1-6,TGTGCCAGCAGCTTAGCTCCAGGGAGGGTTTATAATTCACCCCTCCACTTT,CASSLAPGRVYNSPLHF
TRBD1,.,TRBV7-9,14,TRBJ2-7,TGTGCCAGCACCCTGTATGGACAGGGAGGCGAGCAGTACTTC,CASTLYGQGGEQYF
TRBD2,.,TRBV7-3,13,TRBJ2-5,TGTGCCAGCAGCCTAGCGGGAGCAGAGACCCAGTACTTC,CASSLAGAETQYF
.,.,TRBV15,13,TRBJ2-7,TGTGCCACCAGCAGAGATCCCGAGTACGAGCAGTACTTC,CATSRDPEYEQYF
.,.,TRBV7-9,10,TRBJ1-2,TGTGCCAGCAGCTTTTCGCGGTTCACCTTC,CASSFSRFTF
.,.,TRBV7-2,15,TRBJ2-2,TGTGCCAGCAGTCTCCAGTTTTCGAACACCGGGGAGCTGTTTTTT,CASSLQFSNTGELFF
.,.,TRBV19,13,TRBJ1-2,TGTGCCAGTAGTATCTCCGGGTTCTATGGCTACACCTTC,CASSISGFYGYTF
.,.,TRBV2,13,TRBJ2-2,TGTGCCAGCAGTGCCAGGGACAGCGGGTGGCTGTTTTTT,CASSARDSGWLFF
.,.,TRBV7-3,16,TRBJ2-2,TGTGCCAGCAGCTTAATAGGGGGGGCTAACACCGGGGAGCTGTTTTTT,CASSLIGGANTGELFF
TRBD2,once,TRBV9,17,TRBJ2-2,TGTGCCAGCAGCGTACCCCGTGCGGGAGAGGACACCGGGGAGCTGTTTTTT,CASSVPRAGEDTGELFF
.,.,TRBV27,15,TRBJ2-2,TGTGCCAGCAGTTTCGGGACTTTTAACACCGGGGAGCTGTTTTTT,CASSFGTFNTGELFF
.,.,TRBV30,13,TRBJ1-2,TGTGCCTGGAGTGCGGGACATTTCTATGGCTACACCTTC,CAWSAGHFYGYTF
TRBD2,.,TRBV5-1,15,TRBJ2-1,TGCGCCAGCAGGCCCGTGGGGGGGGGATACAATGAGCAGTTCTTC,CASRPVGGGYNEQFF
TRBD2,.,TRBV7-2,14,TRBJ2-5,TGTGCCAGCACCCCCCTCGCTAGCGGGACGCTTGAGTACTTC,CASTPLASGTLEYF
.,few,TRBV5-4,13,TRBJ2-1,TGTGCCAGCAGCTACACCCAGGTCCATGAGCAGTTCTTC,CASSYTQVHEQFF
.,once,TRBV11-3,12,TRBJ2-1,TGTGCCAGCAGCCCGTCTTATAATGAGCAGTTCTTC,CASSPSYNEQFF
.,.,TRBV25-1,12,TRBJ1-6,TGTGCCAGCAAACAGAATAATTCCCCCCTCCACTTT,CASKQNNSPLHF
.,.,TRBV7-2,15,TRBJ2-7,TGTGCCAGCAGCTTAGTAAGTCGGGTCTCAGGGGAGCAGTACTTC,CASSLVSRVSGEQYF
TRBD1,.,TRBV30,17,TRBJ2-2,TGTGCCTGGAGTCCATCATTCGGGACAGGGGTCACCGGGGAGCTGTTTTTT,CAWSPSFGTGVTGELFF
TRBD1,.,TRBV19,16,TRBJ2-3,TGTGCCAGTAGTAAGGGGACAGGGACTAGCACAGATACGCAGTATTTT,CASSKGTGTSTDTQYF
.,.,TRBV7-3,15,TRBJ2-1,TGTGCCAGCAGCTTAAGGGCAGGGGTTCTCGATGAGCAGTTCTTC,CASSLRAGVLDEQFF
.,.,TRBV5-1,17,TRBJ1-6,TGCGCCAGCAGCTCGTGGAGGGAAGGTTGGGATAATTCACCCCTCCACTTT,CASSSWREGWDNSPLHF
TRBD1,.,TRBV2,13,TRBJ1-2,TGTGCCAGCGGGGGGACAGCCAACTATGGCTACACCTTC,CASGGTANYGYTF
.,.,TRBV10-3,15,TRBJ2-1,TGTGCCATCAGTGAGTCGGCGCGGGAAAAGGGTGAGCAGTTCTTC,CAISESAREKGEQFF
TRBD1,.,TRBV4-3,18,TRBJ1-1,TGCGCCAGCAGCCAAGATTTACAGGGGGCGCGTATGAACACTGAAGCTTTCTTT,CASSQDLQGARMNTEAFF
.,.,TRBV30,13,TRBJ2-1,TGTGCCTGGGCGGCAGGGGTATTTGGTGAGCAGTTCTTC,CAWAAGVFGEQFF
.,once,TRBV11-2,16,TRBJ2-3,TGTGCCAGCAGCTTAGATGTGGGGAGCAGCACAGATACGCAGTATTTT,CASSLDVGSSTDTQYF
.,.,TRBV27,14,TRBJ2-2,TGTGCCAGCAGTTTATTTCCCTTAATCGGGGAGCTGTTTTTT,CASSLFPLIGELFF
.,.,TRBV4-3,15,TRBJ2-4,TGCGCCAGCAGCCAAGGGGACTTGGCCAAAAACATTCAGTACTTC,CASSQGDLAKNIQYF